This T cell receptor beta chain was observed in a study of vaccination effects on CD4 cells after COVID-19 (dated by TCRdb to between 2022 and 2023). Context from the whole study: In the ViraFEST assay, PBMC were stimulated with viral peptide pools, and TCR sequencing was then used to find antigen-specific CD4+ T cell clonotypes based on their expansion. In both COVID-19 convalescent patients and infection-naive vaccine recipients, the study compared SARS-CoV-2 spike-specific CD4+ TCR repertoires from before mRNA vaccination with those from after it. Each well held around 2 million PBMC cultured in IMDM containing around 5.1% human AB serum, roughly 9.6 IU/ml IL-2 and gentamicin, along with 10 ug/ml peptides. Across the study, the median time from the second dose to post-vaccine sampling was 72 days (range 14 to 241). Cultures from other donors in the study were sequenced using the Oncomine TCR Beta short-read assay on an Illumina iSeq 100. The full study included some 10 COVID-19 convalescent patients and several SARS-CoV-2-naive healthy vaccine recipients. The full study reports these points: Limitations of the study were the small number of convalescent patients and the absence of early post-infection timepoints. At late post-vaccination timepoints, both infection-induced and vaccine-induced clones showed marked clonal contraction, consistent with waning T cell responses. Among healthy vaccine recipients, nearly all vaccine-induced clones were SARS-CoV-2 mono-reactive, and only 1 of 255 was cross-reactive with common cold coronaviruses.

Turning to this clone: Its antigen is not yet known. No quality values exist for individual bases; no much larger clone is one base distant.

The receptor library was made with the immunoSEQ multiplex PCR assay. DNA from the CD4+ T cells that had been cultured and isolated underwent TCR beta CDR3 sequencing. Per the original workflow: The analysis removed non-productive TCR sequences, trimmed reads to the CDR3 region, and retained only CDR3s that were 7 or more amino acids long. The MANAFEST web app was used to pick out antigen-specific clonotypes by comparing their expansion in peptide wells with that in reference cultures. To be called positive, a clone needed expansion at FDR<0.05 compared with the reference and with all other wells, an odds ratio greater than 5, and a frequency greater than 0.1% in two replicate wells. A clonotype was defined as cross-reactive if the clonotype was significantly expanded both in SARS-CoV-2 spike wells and in at least one common cold coronavirus spike condition. CDR3 similarity was assessed by Levenshtein distance using the stringdist R package, and unrooted trees were constructed with ape in R 3.6.1. The immuneACCESS repertoire file appears here via TCRdb, limited to in-frame rearrangements. These files lack a portion of the clones; in checked studies, under half of the deficit traces to unresolved V genes, and the cause of the others is not known. The V and J calls and clone size are taken from that table; D and trimming were inferred from the DNA. This sample comprises 50,000 to 70,000 clones, less than 85% of them detected only once. The ten largest clones take up 2% to 3% of the sample.

In the germline V gene, CDR1 corresponds to SGHRS and CDR2 to YFSETQ. V trim: 0 bases; J trim: 1 base; unmatched bases: 3. The CDR3 contains 15 residues, cysteine and phenylalanine counted. Of the read, only the CDR3 DNA is kept; its 45 bases are in frame from base 1. After less than eleven days of culture, CD4+ T cells were isolated with the EasySep CD4+ T cell isolation kit. Each participant got two doses of an mRNA SARS-CoV-2 vaccine, either BNT162b2 or mRNA-1273. None of the healthy vaccine recipients had a prior SARS-CoV-2 infection, which was confirmed by nucleocapsid antibody tests that came back negative both before and after vaccination. Half of the culture medium was replaced with fresh IL-2-containing medium on days 3 and 7. Unless otherwise noted, each peptide stimulation condition was cultured in triplicate wells. Using Ficoll-Paque Plus gradient centrifugation, PBMC were separated from whole blood and then either used fresh or cryopreserved at -140C. The QIAamp micro DNA kit was used to extract genomic DNA from the cultured CD4+ T cells.

Recombination joined TRBV5-1 with TRBJ1-1; TRBD1 aligns with 7 central bases. The sample here was CD4+ T cells from PBMCs cultured without peptide, taken after COVID-19 vaccination. The TCR was taken from a human donor who received a COVID-19 vaccine. Read as DNA, the sequence is TGCGCCAGCAGCTTGGAGGGGACAGCGAACACTGAAGCTTTCTTT. Its coded protein is CASSLEGTANTEAFF.